Listed below are T cell receptor beta chains from one sample, sequenced in a study of T cell responses to AZD1222 COVID-19 vaccine. Profiling relied on immunoSEQ multiplex PCR, and the TCRdb table lists in-frame clones only, not all of them. Among about 180,000 clones listed, roughly 94% were seen once. The material sequenced was peripheral blood, taken 28 days after the second AZD1222 dose. The receptors were sampled from an adult who received the AZD1222 COVID-19 vaccine. Both conserved end residues are part of each CDR3. The D gene is left open where the match is weak. Part of the rows lack a size; the others show once, few, many or a class for expanded clones.

v_gene: TRBV7-9
abundance: .
d_gene: .
j_gene: TRBJ2-7
CDR3aa: CASSQPLREQYF
CDR3nt: TGTGCCAGCAGCCAACCGTTGCGCGAGCAGTACTTC

v_gene: TRBV30
abundance: .
d_gene: .
j_gene: TRBJ1-5
CDR3aa: CASARDSNQPQHF
CDR3nt: TGTGCCTCTGCGAGAGATAGCAATCAGCCCCAGCATTTT

v_gene: TRBV5-1
abundance: .
d_gene: TRBD1
j_gene: TRBJ1-2
CDR3aa: CASSPDRGGGTNYGYTF
CDR3nt: TGCGCCAGCAGCCCAGACAGGGGTGGCGGAACTAACTATGGCTACACCTTC

v_gene: TRBV11-1
abundance: .
d_gene: TRBD2
j_gene: TRBJ2-7
CDR3aa: CASTPGLAGGEQYF
CDR3nt: TGTGCCAGCACCCCGGGACTAGCGGGGGGCGAGCAGTACTTC

v_gene: TRBV7-7
abundance: once
d_gene: .
j_gene: TRBJ2-3
CDR3aa: CASSAGHGLPDTQYF
CDR3nt: TGTGCCAGCAGCGCGGGACACGGACTACCAGATACGCAGTATTTT

v_gene: TRBV5-1
abundance: .
d_gene: TRBD1
j_gene: TRBJ1-1
CDR3aa: CASSLGTANTEAFF
CDR3nt: TGCGCCAGCAGCTTAGGGACAGCGAACACTGAAGCTTTCTTT

v_gene: TRBV2
abundance: .
d_gene: .
j_gene: TRBJ2-7
CDR3aa: CASSGLVMVF
CDR3nt: TGTGCCAGCAGTGGGCTAGTTATGGTCTTC

v_gene: TRBV5-1
abundance: .
d_gene: TRBD1
j_gene: TRBJ1-1
CDR3aa: CASSSQGGTEAFF
CDR3nt: TGCGCCAGCAGCTCCCAGGGGGGCACTGAAGCTTTCTTT

v_gene: TRBV9
abundance: .
d_gene: TRBD2
j_gene: TRBJ2-3
CDR3aa: CASSVVPRGSTDTQYF
CDR3nt: TGTGCCAGCAGCGTAGTTCCGCGGGGGAGCACAGATACGCAGTATTTT

v_gene: TRBV18
abundance: .
d_gene: TRBD1
j_gene: TRBJ2-7
CDR3aa: CASSPTDRRTLYEQYF
CDR3nt: TGTGCCAGCTCACCGACGGACAGGAGGACCCTCTACGAGCAGTACTTC

v_gene: TRBV12-3/TRBV12-4
abundance: .
d_gene: .
j_gene: TRBJ1-4
CDR3aa: CASSTIVGKLFF
CDR3nt: TGTGCCAGCAGTACGATTGTTGGAAAACTGTTTTTT

v_gene: TRBV3-1/TRBV3-2
abundance: once
d_gene: TRBD1
j_gene: TRBJ1-2
CDR3aa: CASSLSVGQGFNYGYTF
CDR3nt: TGTGCCAGCAGCCTATCAGTGGGACAGGGGTTTAACTATGGCTACACCTTC

v_gene: TRBV5-5
abundance: .
d_gene: .
j_gene: TRBJ1-1
CDR3aa: CASSITGSGNTEAFF
CDR3nt: TGTGCCAGCAGTATTACAGGGTCTGGGAACACTGAAGCTTTCTTT

v_gene: TRBV13
abundance: .
d_gene: .
j_gene: TRBJ1-6
CDR3aa: CASSLGLGGSPLHF
CDR3nt: TGTGCCAGCAGCTTAGGCCTGGGCGGTTCACCCCTCCACTTT

v_gene: TRBV15
abundance: .
d_gene: .
j_gene: TRBJ2-3
CDR3aa: CATSRGPGTNTQYF
CDR3nt: TGTGCCACCAGCAGAGGACCGGGAACGAATACGCAGTATTTT

v_gene: TRBV7-2
abundance: once
d_gene: TRBD2
j_gene: TRBJ2-4
CDR3aa: CASSSILAGGNIQYF
CDR3nt: TGTGCCAGCAGCTCTATACTAGCGGGGGGGAACATTCAGTACTTC

v_gene: TRBV28
abundance: once
d_gene: .
j_gene: TRBJ2-2
CDR3aa: CASKLGPSGEDTGELFF
CDR3nt: TGTGCCAGTAAATTGGGTCCCTCGGGAGAAGACACCGGGGAGCTGTTTTTT

v_gene: TRBV5-6
abundance: .
d_gene: TRBD2
j_gene: TRBJ2-1
CDR3aa: CASSSGAGWNEQFF
CDR3nt: TGTGCCAGCAGCTCGGGAGCGGGGTGGAATGAGCAGTTCTTC

v_gene: TRBV12-3/TRBV12-4
abundance: .
d_gene: .
j_gene: TRBJ2-7
CDR3aa: CASSSQHYEQYF
CDR3nt: TGTGCCAGCAGTTCACAGCACTACGAGCAGTACTTC

v_gene: TRBV18
abundance: .
d_gene: TRBD1
j_gene: TRBJ2-1
CDR3aa: CASSPLFRGTGGENEQFF
CDR3nt: TGTGCCAGCTCACCACTGTTTCGGGGGACAGGGGGTGAAAATGAGCAGTTCTTC

v_gene: TRBV6-5
abundance: .
d_gene: .
j_gene: TRBJ1-5
CDR3aa: CASRAPNQPQHF
CDR3nt: TGTGCCAGCAGGGCACCGAATCAGCCCCAGCATTTT

v_gene: TRBV11-3
abundance: .
d_gene: .
j_gene: TRBJ2-1
CDR3aa: CASSLDGGEYNEQFF
CDR3nt: TGTGCCAGCAGCTTAGATGGCGGGGAGTACAATGAGCAGTTCTTC

v_gene: TRBV6-6
abundance: .
d_gene: .
j_gene: TRBJ1-2
CDR3aa: CASSREREYGYTF
CDR3nt: TGTGCCAGCAGTCGTGAAAGGGAATATGGCTACACCTTC

v_gene: TRBV12-3/TRBV12-4
abundance: .
d_gene: .
j_gene: TRBJ2-7
CDR3aa: CASRPRGHEQYF
CDR3nt: TGTGCCAGCAGACCCAGGGGTCACGAGCAGTACTTC

v_gene: TRBV28
abundance: once
d_gene: TRBD1
j_gene: TRBJ2-1
CDR3aa: CASSPPWTGGWDEQFF
CDR3nt: TGTGCCAGCAGTCCGCCCTGGACAGGGGGCTGGGATGAGCAGTTCTTC

v_gene: TRBV5-6
abundance: .
d_gene: TRBD1
j_gene: TRBJ1-1
CDR3aa: CASSWWDRNTEAFF
CDR3nt: TGTGCCAGCAGCTGGTGGGACAGGAACACTGAAGCTTTCTTT

v_gene: TRBV27
abundance: .
d_gene: .
j_gene: TRBJ1-2
CDR3aa: CASSFGQGYGYTF
CDR3nt: TGTGCCAGCAGTTTCGGGCAGGGGTATGGCTACACCTTC

v_gene: TRBV29-1
abundance: .
d_gene: .
j_gene: TRBJ2-7
CDR3aa: CSVTIRNRGEQYF
CDR3nt: TGCAGCGTGACCATTAGGAATCGAGGCGAGCAGTACTTC

v_gene: TRBV7-9
abundance: .
d_gene: .
j_gene: TRBJ2-3
CDR3aa: CASSSSLIGTQYF
CDR3nt: TGTGCCAGCAGCTCAAGTCTAATCGGTACGCAGTATTTT

v_gene: TRBV9
abundance: .
d_gene: TRBD1
j_gene: TRBJ1-1
CDR3aa: CASSPGTGANTEAFF
CDR3nt: TGTGCCAGCAGCCCGGGGACAGGAGCGAACACTGAAGCTTTCTTT

v_gene: TRBV7-3
abundance: .
d_gene: TRBD2
j_gene: TRBJ2-1
CDR3aa: CASSLGLAGGDEQFF
CDR3nt: TGTGCCAGCAGCTTGGGACTAGCGGGAGGGGATGAGCAGTTCTTC

v_gene: TRBV28
abundance: .
d_gene: .
j_gene: TRBJ2-4
CDR3aa: CATKPPQGQTQLAKNIQYF
CDR3nt: TGTGCCACCAAACCTCCGCAGGGTCAGACCCAGCTAGCCAAAAACATTCAGTACTTC

v_gene: TRBV11-2
abundance: .
d_gene: .
j_gene: TRBJ2-7
CDR3aa: CASSSIPEGLIYEQYF
CDR3nt: TGTGCCAGCAGCTCAATTCCTGAGGGATTGATCTACGAGCAGTACTTC

v_gene: TRBV18
abundance: .
d_gene: .
j_gene: TRBJ1-4
CDR3aa: CASSPTGGPRSHNEKLFF
CDR3nt: TGTGCCAGCTCACCAACTGGGGGGCCCCGATCCCATAATGAAAAACTGTTTTTT

v_gene: TRBV9
abundance: .
d_gene: .
j_gene: TRBJ2-7
CDR3aa: CASSVASGGYEQYF
CDR3nt: TGTGCCAGCAGCGTAGCCTCCGGGGGCTACGAGCAGTACTTC

v_gene: TRBV11-3
abundance: .
d_gene: .
j_gene: TRBJ1-1
CDR3aa: CASSKGRGEGGEAFF
CDR3nt: TGTGCCAGCAGCAAAGGTCGGGGAGAAGGGGGTGAAGCTTTCTTT

v_gene: TRBV29-1
abundance: .
d_gene: .
j_gene: TRBJ2-5
CDR3aa: CSVYPGRETQYF
CDR3nt: TGCAGCGTATACCCGGGGAGGGAGACCCAGTACTTC

v_gene: TRBV9
abundance: once
d_gene: TRBD1
j_gene: TRBJ1-2
CDR3aa: CASSAQGDYGYTF
CDR3nt: TGTGCCAGCAGCGCCCAGGGGGACTATGGCTACACCTTC

v_gene: TRBV7-7
abundance: .
d_gene: TRBD2
j_gene: TRBJ2-5
CDR3aa: CASTRLRTGGRYQETQYF
CDR3nt: TGTGCCAGCACCCGCCTGAGGACGGGGGGGAGGTACCAAGAGACCCAGTACTTC

v_gene: TRBV2
abundance: .
d_gene: .
j_gene: TRBJ2-3
CDR3aa: CASSVPRELGSASSDTQYF
CDR3nt: TGTGCCAGCAGTGTGCCGCGGGAACTAGGATCGGCCTCGTCAGATACGCAGTATTTT

v_gene: TRBV7-6
abundance: .
d_gene: .
j_gene: TRBJ1-3
CDR3aa: CASSVRFRGSAGNTIYF
CDR3nt: TGTGCCAGCAGCGTACGATTCCGGGGCTCGGCCGGAAACACCATATATTTT

v_gene: TRBV28
abundance: .
d_gene: TRBD1
j_gene: TRBJ1-2
CDR3aa: CASSAPAGTDYGYTF
CDR3nt: TGTGCCAGCAGTGCCCCCGCCGGGACAGACTATGGCTACACCTTC

v_gene: TRBV27
abundance: .
d_gene: .
j_gene: TRBJ1-6
CDR3aa: CASSFGDGSSYNSPLHF
CDR3nt: TGTGCCAGCAGTTTCGGGGACGGGAGCTCCTATAATTCACCCCTCCACTTT

v_gene: TRBV3-1/TRBV3-2
abundance: .
d_gene: TRBD1
j_gene: TRBJ1-1
CDR3aa: CASSLQGLTEAFF
CDR3nt: TGTGCCAGCAGCTTACAGGGGCTCACTGAAGCTTTCTTT

v_gene: TRBV10-3
abundance: .
d_gene: .
j_gene: TRBJ1-1
CDR3aa: CAISVGSGHGNTEAFF
CDR3nt: TGTGCCATCAGTGTTGGCAGCGGCCATGGGAACACTGAAGCTTTCTTT

v_gene: TRBV19
abundance: .
d_gene: TRBD1
j_gene: TRBJ1-2
CDR3aa: CASNLAVGQGNNYGYTF
CDR3nt: TGTGCCAGTAATTTGGCCGTTGGACAGGGAAACAACTATGGCTACACCTTC